Below are 16 T cell receptor beta chains sequenced from a single sample in a study of T cells in Graves' hyperthyroidism and ophthalmopathy. Amplified TCR beta CDR3 regions derived from RNA transcripts. RT-PCR in the first round (using the HTBI primer set) targeted the TCR CDR3. TCRdb itself ran the multiplex PCR reads through MiXCR, one entry per CDR3 protein. The sample carries a few hundred thousand distinct CDR3 sequences, about 14% recorded once. Sample: blood. The receptor source for this set is a woman in her 30s with Graves' ophthalmopathy.

The rearrangement joins TRBV6-1 to TRBJ1-5, with 8 bases that match TRBD1. Germline V lookup: CDR1 MNHNS, CDR2 SASEGT. The CDR3 is 15 residues long. V lost 6 bases to trimming and J lost 2 bases; unmatched junction nucleotides: 6. This CDR3 reads CASRDRGTRNQPQHF. Written as DNA, the CDR3 is TGTGCCAGCAGAGACAGGGGTACACGCAATCAGCCCCAGCATTTT.

This clonotype was observed at least ten times. The chain combines TRBV6-1 with TRBJ1-2, with 7 bases matching TRBD1. After removal of 7 bases from V and 7 bases from J, the junction contained 6 bases not matched to a gene. Per the germline V gene, CDR1 is MNHNS and CDR2 is SASEGT. The CDR3 contains 12 residues. CDR3 amino acids: CASKTGALGYTF. The CDR3 bases are TGTGCCAGCAAAACAGGGGCTCTTGGCTACACCTTC.

This clonotype was picked up many times. The CDR3 DNA reads TGTGCCAGCAGTTTTACGGGTGACGCTTTCTTT. This encodes CASSFTGDAFF. The chain employs TRBV28 and TRBJ1-1; D remains unclear. Germline CDR1 is MDHEN and CDR2 is SYDVKM. This CDR3 spans 11 amino acids. Trimming removed 3 bases at V and 11 bases at J, with 10 bases between.

This clonotype was recorded many times. The rearrangement links TRBV11-2 to TRBJ2-1; 8 nucleotides agree with TRBD2. This CDR3 is built from 15 residues. With V trimmed by 6 bases and J by 4 bases, 8 bases remained unmatched. Germline V gene data show CDR1 as SGHAT and CDR2 as FQNNGV. The CDR3 spells CASRETSAPYNEQFF. The CDR3 region has the DNA TGTGCCAGCAGGGAGACTAGCGCCCCTTACAATGAGCAGTTCTTC.

V usage is TRBV6-1 and J usage is TRBJ2-7, with a possible D match to TRBD2 (5 bases). Germline assignment: CDR1 MNHNS and CDR2 SASEGT. Between the trimmed V and J ends, which lost 7 bases and 6 bases, there was a span of 16 bases. The CDR3 extends over 13 amino acids. This CDR3 is CASTTLTGFEQYF. The CDR3, as DNA: TGTGCCAGCACCACCTTAACGGGATTCGAGCAGTACTTC.

Many counts were recorded for this clonotype. This chain uses TRBV7-3 with TRBJ2-3; TRBD1 is a possible D gene (6 bases). Per the germline V gene, CDR1 is SGHTA and CDR2 is FQGTGA. The CDR3 spans 14 residues. V was shortened by 4 bases and J by 0 bases, with 8 bases between the two germline ends. DNA of the CDR3: TGTGCCAGCAGCTCCAGGGGTAGCACAGATACGCAGTATTTT. Translating it yields CASSSRGSTDTQYF.

This clonotype came up many times. This chain joins TRBV7-8 and TRBJ1-2, with 10 bases fitting TRBD1. From germline, CDR1 is SGHVS and CDR2 FQNEAQ. The V segment lost 2 bases and the J segment 7 bases; nucleotides outside the gene matches: 4. This CDR3 is 14 amino acids long. The CDR3 nucleotides are TGTGCCAGCAGCTTACGACAGGGGGCTCGTGGCTACACCTTC. Its translation is CASSLRQGARGYTF.

The chain recombines TRBV19 with TRBJ1-6; D remains unclear. Germline V gene lookup returns CDR1 LNHDA and CDR2 SQIVND (reference sequence). The CDR3 spans 12 residues. V gave up 8 bases and J gave up 9 bases, with 11 bases separating them. CDR3 nucleotides: TGTGCCAGTGATGCGAAGGGTTCACCCCTCCACTTT. Its protein is CASDAKGSPLHF.

This clonotype was detected ten times or more. The V call is TRBV3-1, the J call TRBJ1-5; D gene ambiguous. Trimming removed 1 base at V and 3 bases at J, with 16 bases between. Per the germline V gene, CDR1 is LGHDT and CDR2 is YNNKEL (reference sequence). This CDR3 is 17 amino acids long. In nucleotides, the CDR3 is TGTGCCAGCAGCCAAGCTCCGGTGGGCATAATCAATCAGCCCCAGCATTTT. Translation: CASSQAPVGIINQPQHF.

This clonotype was counted many times. The DNA for the CDR3 is TGTGCCAGCAGCGGGGGGGTGTCCCGGGGGGGCACAGATACGCAGTATTTT. It encodes CASSGGVSRGGTDTQYF. The chain uses TRBV6-1 and TRBJ2-3; 8 positions agree with TRBD2. After removal of 6 bases from V and 1 base from J, the junction contained 12 bases not matched to a gene. The CDR3 is made up of 17 amino acids. Germline CDR1 MNHNS, CDR2 SASEGT.

Ten or more counts support this clonotype. This chain connects TRBV7-3 to TRBJ2-3; D not certain. Germline loops: CDR1 SGHTA, CDR2 FQGTGA. V lost 1 base to trimming and J lost 4 bases, with 12 bases between them. The CDR3 covers 15 residues. CDR3 amino acids: CASSLNSLRSDTQYF. CDR3 bases: TGTGCCAGCAGCTTAAACAGCCTTAGATCAGATACGCAGTATTTT.

In its sample, this clonotype was seen many times. The CDR3 loop reads CASSLKGGAFYNEQFF. In nucleotides, the CDR3 is TGTGCCAGCAGTTTAAAAGGGGGGGCCTTCTACAATGAGCAGTTCTTC. The V call is TRBV27, the J call TRBJ2-1; possibly TRBD2 for D (7 bases). The CDR3 is made up of 16 amino acids. V was shortened by 2 bases and J by 3 bases, with 14 bases between the two germline ends. Germline V lookup: CDR1 MNHEY, CDR2 SMNVEV (reference sequence).

At least ten counts were recorded for this clonotype. This chain joins TRBV7-2 and TRBJ2-4, with 10 bases that match TRBD1. With 3 bases clipped from V and 7 bases from J, the junction kept 0 bases outside the gene matches. Germline CDR1 and CDR2: SGHTA and FQGNSA. This CDR3 has 13 residues. The CDR3 loop is CASSLGQGNIQYF. The CDR3 bases are TGTGCCAGCAGCTTGGGACAGGGGAACATTCAGTACTTC.

This clonotype occurred many times. The gene calls are TRBV2 and TRBJ1-1; 10 positions match TRBD1. Germline assignment: CDR1 SNHLY and CDR2 FYNNEI. V dropped 1 base and J dropped 4; count of bases not matched to a gene: 3. This CDR3 is built from 15 residues. This chain's CDR3 is CASSEVRTGGTEAFF. In DNA form, the CDR3 reads TGTGCCAGCAGTGAAGTTCGGACAGGGGGCACTGAAGCTTTCTTT.

The table lists this clonotype with many counts. The chain recombines TRBV2 with TRBJ1-4; D is possibly TRBD1 (5 bases). Per germline, CDR1 SNHLY and CDR2 FYNNEI. V gave up 6 bases and J gave up 8 bases, with 19 bases separating them. The CDR3 runs to 15 residues. CDR3 in amino acids: CASRRKDTIIEKLFF. The CDR3 DNA sequence: TGTGCCAGCAGGCGCAAGGACACGATTATAGAAAAACTGTTTTTT. The full variable domain, rest sourced from reference TRBV2 and TRBJ1-4, is EPEVTQTPSHQVTQMGQEVILRCVPISNHLYFYWYRQILGQKVEFLVSFYNNEISEKSEIFDDQFSVERPDGSNFTLKIRSTKLEDSAMYFCASRRKDTIIEKLFFGSGTQLSVL.

In its sample, this clonotype was seen a few times. The chain recombines TRBV27 with TRBJ2-7; 8 nucleotides align to TRBD2. With V trimmed by 5 bases and J by 5 bases, 8 bases remained unmatched. The germline V gene encodes CDR1 MNHEY and CDR2 SMNVEV (reference sequence). The CDR3 runs 14 residues. The CDR3 is CASSASGGHNEQYF. The CDR3 DNA sequence: TGTGCCAGCAGTGCCAGCGGGGGTCACAACGAGCAGTACTTC.